This TCR beta chain was identified in a study of cytomegalovirus exposure and HLA in healthy donors (dated by TCRdb to about 2017). Turning to the overall study: According to an earlier analysis of 587 of the donors, 150 million to 200 million T cells yielded roughly 110 million unique TCR beta sequences and approximately 300 Gb of sequence data. Approximately 300 gigabases of sequencing data and about 92 million unique TCR sequences made up an early release that covered approximately 650 HLA-typed donors. A later genetic analysis used genome-wide SNP genotypes for about 55% of the 666 donors, treating that subset as a discovery cohort. All discovery cohort repertoires had been generated using a single sequencing platform. Class I and class II HLA loci were covered by the typing at four-digit resolution. Of the approximately 400 genotyped donors, over 70% fell in the genetic ancestry cluster associated with self-reported Caucasian donors. Four to six DR-DQ haplotypes were handled as single units for association and clustering, since linkage in the cohort was strong. The T cell repertoires of 666 subjects were profiled by immunosequencing and related to cytomegalovirus serostatus. To decide whether each TCR beta V gene segment behaved as functional or pseudogenic, an earlier analysis of some 600 of the donors relied on high-throughput TCR beta sequencing. A later analysis re-examined previously published TCR beta repertoires from more than 550 donors and added high-resolution HLA genotyping to investigate patterns of TCR occurrence. The later analysis used no new phenotypic data to find candidate immune exposures, relying instead on TCR beta sequences and their occurrence across donors. In addition to the first cohort of 666 subjects, a separate validation cohort of around 110 different subjects was used. Alongside the repertoire data, information on donor age, sex, ethnicity and CMV serostatus was compiled. Typing coverage differed by locus: A, B, C, DRB1 and DQB1 were typed in roughly 620-630 donors, DQA1 in about 550, DPA1 in around 580, and DPB1 in approximately 450. The study combined high-throughput TCR immunosequencing, statistical association of individual TCRs with disease status, and machine learning to predict cytomegalovirus infection status. Among some 410 genotyped donors of the cohort, an average of around 240,000 unique TCR beta nucleotide sequences were sequenced per donor, around 18% of them non-productive. The study aimed to test whether cataloging public T cell receptors could reveal signatures of past pathogen exposure.

The receptor library was made with the immunoSEQ multiplex PCR assay. For the multiplex PCR, a mixture combining 60 forward primers for TCR Vbeta segments and 13 reverse primers for TCR Jbeta segments was used. The CDR3 region of rearranged TCR beta genes was amplified from genomic DNA with a multiplex PCR assay. On the Illumina HiSeq System, the amplified TCR beta libraries were sequenced as 87-base-pair reads. As for how the authors treated the data: A later analysis counted 65 million to 90 million unique TCR beta chains across the 690 or so repertoires, and some 11 million of these chains were shared by at least two donors. A nearest-neighbor algorithm error-corrected the raw reads and collapsed the reads into unique sequences, merging closely related sequences to remove PCR and sequencing errors. To assign V, D and J gene segments, CDR3 sequences were aligned to IMGT reference sequences. Each retained sequence needed at least a six-nucleotide match to both a V gene segment and a J gene segment. A rearrangement was called productive if the CDR3 had no stop codons and remained in frame with V and J, and every other rearrangement was called non-productive. CDR3 was defined according to IMGT convention as the region running from the second conserved V-encoded cysteine to the conserved J-encoded phenylalanine. The earlier analysis of 500 to 750 of the donors excluded any sequence lacking an unambiguous match to a single V gene segment. In an earlier analysis of roughly 500 of the donors, V segments were called functional above 56.7% productive rearrangements and were called segregating when the between-donor standard deviation exceeded 5%. A statistical classification framework was developed to diagnose cytomegalovirus status using the catalog of TCR beta chain sequences. In a later analysis, TCR nucleotide sequences were compared against IMGT/GENE-DB human TR gene sequences so that V and J genes could be assigned. In a later analysis, CDR3 sequences and most-parsimonious VDJ recombination scenarios were assigned using the TCRdist pipeline. In a later analysis, each TCR beta chain was defined by its CDR3 amino acid sequence together with its V-gene family, and reads lacking a unique V-gene family were excluded. As a way to deal with suspected cross-contamination and a sequencing artifact, a later analysis dropped 450 to 700 nucleotide sequences that were highly shared and had low generation probability. In a later analysis, a clonal expansion index for each public chain was calculated from normalized within-repertoire ranks of inferred template counts. In a later analysis, generation probabilities were computed using a VDJ recombination model fitted to out-of-frame rearrangements, and the results were checked against IGoR. In a later analysis, TCR-TCR, TCR-HLA and TCR-CMV co-occurrence was scored with hypergeometric tests, and a repertoire-size bias correction was applied to TCR pairs. In a later analysis, false discovery rates were estimated by permuting HLA or CMV assignments 20 times. A later analysis grouped co-occurring TCRs with DBSCAN, adding TCRdist sequence similarity when clustering within HLA-allele-positive subsets. Co-occurrence clustering excluded repertoires with fewer than 30,000 or more than 120,000 public chains, plus five with anomalous nucleotide sharing. The source is immuneACCESS, and TCRdb retained only in-frame sequences with V and J called. Part of the clones is not carried over; for the studies checked, unresolved V genes explain less than half of this, and the remainder is unexplained. Clone size and V and J calls were adopted from that table, with D and trimming inferred from the DNA. The sample table lists about 180,000 clones, 76% of them with a count of one. About 2.5% of the sample goes to the ten largest clones.

The cohort was made up of under 800 healthy bone marrow donors. Cohort members were all nominally healthy when sampled, although unrecorded immune exposures were likely present. The donor was CMV seropositive and was included in the group of 289 seropositive cohort members. A peripheral blood sample was provided by each donor, and peripheral blood mononuclear cells were used for TCR beta sequencing. Genomic DNA was extracted from the blood cell samples with the Qiagen DNeasy Blood Extraction Kit. What the research found in general, with its limitations: Because some donors lacked HLA typing at each locus, the association tests relied only on the typed subset. According to a later genetic analysis, donors in an Asian-associated ancestry cluster had fewer N-insertions in productive TCRs than the approximately 670-donor mean. The study listed 170 or so TCR beta chains as associated with cytomegalovirus. CMV serostatus was the only immune exposure information available for the cohort. Cytomegalovirus status was reported to be diagnosed by the classifier with high specificity and sensitivity in both the original and validation cohorts. Compared with equally common non-associated chains, HLA-associated TCR beta chains in a later analysis were more clonally expanded and had lower generation probabilities. Some IMGT-functional V segments, including TRBV6-2 and TRBV6-3, could not be distinguished by the 87-base-pair reads and were therefore excluded. According to a later analysis, parvovirus B19, influenza, CMV and Epstein-Barr virus appeared linked to several top co-occurrence clusters. Correlated functional status among segregating V segments might reflect linkage disequilibrium, but an unknown experimental factor could not be ruled out. Broadly in line with IMGT annotations, most TCR beta V segments showed up in productive rearrangements about 87% or about 30% of the time in an earlier analysis of several hundred of the donors. The earlier analysis of nearly 600 of the donors excluded some 15 rarely observed V segments, including chromosome 9 orphons, because counts were too low. Assigning TCR associations to individual alleles was difficult when HLA alleles, especially DR and DQ, strongly co-occurred. A later genetic analysis associated a missense DCLRE1C variant with V-gene and J-gene trimming of TCR beta chains, and an independent cohort replicated the association. A later analysis found that most CMV-associated TCR beta chains appeared HLA-restricted, with HLA associations seemingly driven largely by CMV exposure. A later analysis found that TCR association rates varied across HLA loci, with DRB1 alleles showing the most associated TCRs and HLA-C alleles the fewest. According to the authors, the approach could potentially be generalized to other disease states and immunological phenotypes. In a later analysis, some 18,000 TCR beta sequences were associated with specific HLA alleles at a false discovery rate of 0.05. Only TCR beta chains were sequenced in this cohort, and the absence of alpha or paired-chain data limited detectable features. A further reported finding was that TCR beta sequences accurately predicted the HLA-A and HLA-B alleles for most subjects in the first cohort. Presence/absence analyses assumed roughly uniform sequencing depth across donors, an assumption that may not hold. A group of highly shared sequence variants was considered likely to be a technical artifact of the sequencing pipeline. Three of the identified cytomegalovirus-associated TCR beta chains were confirmed in vitro to be specific for cytomegalovirus antigens. While some public TCRs were present in many individuals, most TCR sequences turned up only very rarely across donors.

According to the germline V gene (reference sequence), CDR1 reads MNHNY and CDR2 reads SVGAGI. Trimming leaves V shorter by 7 bases and J shorter by 5 bases, with the junction holding 6 bases beyond the gene matches. From cysteine to phenylalanine, the CDR3 is 14 amino acids long. This entry keeps only the CDR3 DNA: 42 bases, framed from base 1. On this clone itself: Its antigen remains undetermined. The record has no base qualities; no much larger clone is one base away.

Source material: PBMCs. The rearranged chain carries TRBV6-6 and TRBJ1-4; 8 middle bases align to TRBD1. This TCR derives from a woman in her twenties or thirties in good health and CMV-seropositive. CDR3 sequence: CASTIRGLNEKLFF. The bases read TGTGCCAGCACCATCAGGGGGCTGAATGAAAAACTGTTTTTT.